These T cell receptor beta chains were read from a single sample in a study of blood T cell repertoires in COVID-19. Method: immunoSEQ multiplex PCR; TCRdb's copy keeps in-frame clones and lacks some. This table has 55,000 to 75,000 clones, 79% appearing once. Sequencing input: peripheral blood. These receptors all come from a man in his fifties or sixties with acute or convalescent COVID-19. Each CDR3 is given with its conserved first and last residue. Fields, in order: V gene, clone size, D gene, J gene, CDR3 protein, CDR3 DNA. The D gene is left open where the match is weak. Clone size is not always given. Where it is, it says once, few, many or a class for expanded clones.

v_call: TRBV7-9; clone_size: -; d_call: -; j_call: TRBJ2-5; cdr3_aa: CASSPKGGETQYF; cdr3_nt: TGTGCCAGCAGCCCTAAAGGAGGGGAGACCCAGTACTTC
v_call: TRBV3-1/TRBV3-2; clone_size: -; d_call: TRBD1; j_call: TRBJ1-2; cdr3_aa: CASSRGQVKGYTF; cdr3_nt: TGTGCCAGCAGCCGAGGACAGGTTAAAGGCTACACCTTC
v_call: TRBV2; clone_size: -; d_call: TRBD1; j_call: TRBJ2-3; cdr3_aa: CASSWSLTGSDTQYF; cdr3_nt: TGTGCCAGCAGTTGGTCTCTGACAGGGTCAGATACGCAGTATTTT
v_call: TRBV7-6; clone_size: -; d_call: -; j_call: TRBJ1-3; cdr3_aa: CASSQEPPRSGNTIYF; cdr3_nt: TGTGCCAGCAGCCAAGAGCCTCCCCGCTCTGGAAACACCATATATTTT
v_call: TRBV2; clone_size: -; d_call: TRBD1; j_call: TRBJ1-3; cdr3_aa: CASKPGQFTSGNTIYF; cdr3_nt: TGTGCCAGTAAGCCGGGACAGTTCACCTCTGGAAACACCATATATTTT
v_call: TRBV7-8; clone_size: -; d_call: -; j_call: TRBJ2-7; cdr3_aa: CASSLFWGRPQNLYEQYF; cdr3_nt: TGTGCCAGCAGCTTATTTTGGGGGCGACCTCAAAACCTTTACGAGCAGTACTTC
v_call: TRBV7-9; clone_size: once; d_call: TRBD2; j_call: TRBJ2-1; cdr3_aa: CASGLAGEGSYNEQFF; cdr3_nt: TGTGCCAGCGGACTAGCGGGAGAAGGGTCCTACAATGAGCAGTTCTTC
v_call: TRBV18; clone_size: -; d_call: -; j_call: TRBJ1-2; cdr3_aa: CASSPRGLPDYGYTF; cdr3_nt: TGTGCCAGCTCACCACGAGGACTTCCAGACTATGGCTACACCTTC
v_call: TRBV2; clone_size: -; d_call: TRBD1; j_call: TRBJ2-6; cdr3_aa: CASRQTGSGANVLTF; cdr3_nt: TGTGCCAGCAGACAGACAGGGTCCGGGGCCAACGTCCTGACTTTC
v_call: TRBV9; clone_size: -; d_call: TRBD2; j_call: TRBJ2-5; cdr3_aa: CASSVAGSGEETQYF; cdr3_nt: TGTGCCAGCAGCGTAGCAGGTAGCGGGGAAGAGACCCAGTACTTC
v_call: TRBV3-1/TRBV3-2; clone_size: -; d_call: TRBD2; j_call: TRBJ2-3; cdr3_aa: CASSQATPGLAGGGTDTQYF; cdr3_nt: TGTGCCAGCAGCCAAGCTACACCGGGACTAGCGGGAGGGGGCACAGATACGCAGTATTTT
v_call: TRBV30; clone_size: -; d_call: -; j_call: TRBJ1-2; cdr3_aa: CAWSDFGGYTF; cdr3_nt: TGTGCCTGGAGTGATTTTGGCGGCTACACCTTC
v_call: TRBV3-1/TRBV3-2; clone_size: -; d_call: -; j_call: TRBJ2-7; cdr3_aa: CASSQSLASHEQYF; cdr3_nt: TGTGCCAGCAGCCAGTCACTAGCTAGCCACGAGCAGTACTTC
v_call: TRBV10-2; clone_size: -; d_call: TRBD2; j_call: TRBJ2-2; cdr3_aa: CAFERARWRETNTGELFF; cdr3_nt: TGCGCCTTCGAGAGGGCCCGCTGGCGGGAGACCAACACCGGGGAGCTGTTTTTT
v_call: TRBV28; clone_size: -; d_call: -; j_call: TRBJ1-3; cdr3_aa: CASSLRGAQGNTIYF; cdr3_nt: TGTGCCAGCAGTTTACGGGGGGCGCAAGGAAACACCATATATTTT
v_call: TRBV7-8; clone_size: -; d_call: TRBD2; j_call: TRBJ2-7; cdr3_aa: CASSLVASGTYEQYF; cdr3_nt: TGTGCCAGCAGCTTAGTCGCTAGCGGGACCTACGAGCAGTACTTC
v_call: TRBV4-2; clone_size: -; d_call: -; j_call: TRBJ2-7; cdr3_aa: CASSQDNAGTYEQYF; cdr3_nt: TGTGCCAGCAGCCAAGATAATGCAGGGACCTACGAGCAGTACTTC
v_call: TRBV20-1; clone_size: -; d_call: TRBD1; j_call: TRBJ1-1; cdr3_aa: CSASQGANTEAFF; cdr3_nt: TGCAGTGCTAGTCAGGGGGCGAACACTGAAGCTTTCTTT
v_call: TRBV7-9; clone_size: -; d_call: -; j_call: TRBJ1-4; cdr3_aa: CASTLIGGLGEKLFF; cdr3_nt: TGTGCCAGCACCTTAATCGGGGGGCTGGGGGAAAAACTGTTTTTT
v_call: TRBV18; clone_size: -; d_call: -; j_call: TRBJ1-6; cdr3_aa: CASSPILDKGGSPLHF; cdr3_nt: TGTGCCAGCTCACCGATATTGGACAAGGGAGGTTCACCCCTCCACTTT
v_call: TRBV28; clone_size: -; d_call: -; j_call: TRBJ1-2; cdr3_aa: CASSTRDTSTGGYTF; cdr3_nt: TGTGCCAGCAGTACCCGGGACACCTCAACGGGGGGCTACACCTTC
v_call: TRBV29-1; clone_size: few; d_call: -; j_call: TRBJ2-7; cdr3_aa: CSVAAAGAEQYF; cdr3_nt: TGCAGCGTTGCCGCGGCTGGCGCTGAGCAGTACTTC
v_call: TRBV6-2/TRBV6-3; clone_size: -; d_call: TRBD1; j_call: TRBJ2-7; cdr3_aa: CASSFVEGTVDEQYF; cdr3_nt: TGTGCCAGCAGTTTTGTAGAAGGGACAGTCGACGAGCAGTACTTC
v_call: TRBV7-2; clone_size: -; d_call: -; j_call: TRBJ2-7; cdr3_aa: CASSSGLSPYEQYF; cdr3_nt: TGTGCCAGCAGCTCCGGACTAAGTCCCTACGAGCAGTACTTC
v_call: TRBV4-1; clone_size: -; d_call: TRBD1; j_call: TRBJ2-1; cdr3_aa: CASSPQGAAYNEQFF; cdr3_nt: TGCGCCAGCAGCCCTCAGGGGGCTGCCTACAATGAGCAGTTCTTC
v_call: TRBV27; clone_size: -; d_call: -; j_call: TRBJ1-2; cdr3_aa: CASSLGGYYGYTF; cdr3_nt: TGTGCCAGCAGTTTAGGGGGGTACTATGGCTACACCTTC
v_call: TRBV6-5; clone_size: -; d_call: -; j_call: TRBJ2-7; cdr3_aa: CASSYGRAWGSYEQYF; cdr3_nt: TGTGCCAGCAGTTACGGGAGAGCGTGGGGAAGTTACGAGCAGTACTTC
v_call: TRBV2; clone_size: -; d_call: -; j_call: TRBJ1-2; cdr3_aa: CASRGLGGYTF; cdr3_nt: TGTGCCAGCAGGGGCCTGGGTGGCTACACCTTC
v_call: TRBV2; clone_size: -; d_call: -; j_call: TRBJ1-1; cdr3_aa: CASSAQVTEAFF; cdr3_nt: TGTGCCAGCAGCGCACAGGTCACTGAAGCTTTCTTT
v_call: TRBV5-8; clone_size: -; d_call: -; j_call: TRBJ1-3; cdr3_aa: CASSLPGVSGNTIYF; cdr3_nt: TGTGCCAGCAGCTTGCCGGGGGTCTCTGGAAACACCATATATTTT
v_call: TRBV6-6; clone_size: -; d_call: TRBD1; j_call: TRBJ1-5; cdr3_aa: CASSWTGGQPQHF; cdr3_nt: TGTGCCAGCAGTTGGACAGGGGGTCAGCCCCAGCATTTT
v_call: TRBV12-3/TRBV12-4; clone_size: -; d_call: TRBD1; j_call: TRBJ1-2; cdr3_aa: CASSRQGNRCTF; cdr3_nt: TGTGCCAGCAGTAGACAGGGGAATCGTTGCACCTTC
v_call: TRBV12-3/TRBV12-4; clone_size: few; d_call: -; j_call: TRBJ2-5; cdr3_aa: CASSPTRRETQYF; cdr3_nt: TGTGCCAGCAGTCCGACTAGAAGAGAGACCCAGTACTTC
v_call: TRBV7-6; clone_size: once; d_call: TRBD2; j_call: TRBJ2-7; cdr3_aa: CASSLGPSGRVHEQYF; cdr3_nt: TGTGCCAGCAGCTTAGGTCCTAGCGGGAGGGTCCACGAGCAGTACTTC
v_call: TRBV7-3; clone_size: few; d_call: TRBD2; j_call: TRBJ2-1; cdr3_aa: CASSAGLAGRGLFF; cdr3_nt: TGTGCCAGCAGCGCCGGACTAGCGGGAAGGGGGCTGTTCTTC
v_call: TRBV29-1; clone_size: -; d_call: -; j_call: TRBJ1-2; cdr3_aa: CSVRVYGAVEGYTF; cdr3_nt: TGCAGCGTCCGGGTCTATGGGGCAGTTGAGGGCTACACCTTC
v_call: TRBV15; clone_size: -; d_call: TRBD1; j_call: TRBJ1-6; cdr3_aa: CATSREPDRAPLHF; cdr3_nt: TGTGCCACCAGCAGAGAACCCGACAGGGCACCCCTCCACTTT
v_call: TRBV5-1; clone_size: -; d_call: -; j_call: TRBJ2-5; cdr3_aa: CASSSGDNGETQYF; cdr3_nt: TGCGCCAGCAGCTCAGGGGACAATGGGGAGACCCAGTACTTC
v_call: TRBV5-4; clone_size: -; d_call: -; j_call: TRBJ1-2; cdr3_aa: CASSLGQARYGYTF; cdr3_nt: TGTGCCAGCAGCTTGGGACAGGCCCGCTATGGCTACACCTTC
v_call: TRBV5-1; clone_size: -; d_call: TRBD1; j_call: TRBJ1-3; cdr3_aa: CASSVDRPAAGNTIYF; cdr3_nt: TGCGCCAGCAGCGTGGACAGGCCTGCGGCTGGAAACACCATATATTTT
v_call: TRBV2; clone_size: -; d_call: -; j_call: TRBJ2-7; cdr3_aa: CASSLYEQYF; cdr3_nt: TGTGCCAGCAGCCTATACGAGCAGTACTTC
v_call: TRBV5-4; clone_size: many; d_call: TRBD1; j_call: TRBJ2-2; cdr3_aa: CASSPGTGRITGELFF; cdr3_nt: TGTGCCAGCAGCCCCGGGACAGGGAGGATCACCGGGGAGCTGTTTTTT
v_call: TRBV10-3; clone_size: -; d_call: TRBD2; j_call: TRBJ2-7; cdr3_aa: CAIRAASGRPGYEQYF; cdr3_nt: TGTGCCATCAGGGCGGCTAGCGGGAGGCCGGGCTACGAGCAGTACTTC
v_call: TRBV27; clone_size: once; d_call: -; j_call: TRBJ1-1; cdr3_aa: CASSSIAQGSEAFF; cdr3_nt: TGTGCCAGCAGTTCGATCGCTCAGGGATCTGAAGCTTTCTTT
v_call: TRBV28; clone_size: -; d_call: -; j_call: TRBJ1-1; cdr3_aa: CASSFGAKGTEAFF; cdr3_nt: TGTGCCAGCAGTTTTGGGGCCAAGGGAACTGAAGCTTTCTTT
v_call: TRBV2; clone_size: -; d_call: TRBD2; j_call: TRBJ2-4; cdr3_aa: CASSESGGNIQYF; cdr3_nt: TGTGCCAGCAGTGAGTCGGGGGGAAACATTCAGTACTTC
v_call: TRBV18; clone_size: -; d_call: TRBD1; j_call: TRBJ1-4; cdr3_aa: CASSLPGQLSLSTNEKLFF; cdr3_nt: TGTGCCAGCTCACTCCCGGGACAGCTGTCCCTTTCAACTAATGAAAAACTGTTTTTT
v_call: TRBV7-2; clone_size: once; d_call: -; j_call: TRBJ1-5; cdr3_aa: CASSPRFGGAQPQHF; cdr3_nt: TGTGCCAGCAGCCCCCGTTTTGGGGGGGCACAGCCCCAGCATTTT
v_call: TRBV28; clone_size: -; d_call: -; j_call: TRBJ2-3; cdr3_aa: CASSSPLALQYF; cdr3_nt: TGTGCCAGCAGTTCCCCTCTGGCCTTGCAGTATTTT
v_call: TRBV28; clone_size: few; d_call: -; j_call: TRBJ1-2; cdr3_aa: CASSTYNTRNYGYTF; cdr3_nt: TGTGCCAGCAGTACATACAACACAAGAAACTATGGCTACACCTTC
v_call: TRBV5-8; clone_size: -; d_call: TRBD1; j_call: TRBJ2-3; cdr3_aa: CASSRGQPDTQYF; cdr3_nt: TGTGCCAGCAGCCGGGGACAGCCAGATACGCAGTATTTT